A single T cell receptor (beta chain) is shown here with its context. This clonotype was seen more than once but under ten times. What antigen it recognizes has not been identified. It has no much larger one-base neighbor in the sample; base qualities were not kept. The CDR3 measures 16 amino acids from cysteine to phenylalanine. Only CDR3 DNA remains: 48 bases, in frame from the first base. V sheds 0 bases and J sheds 5 bases, leaving 15 bases between their ends. What the treatment or condition label conveys for this sample: allogeneic hematopoietic cell transplantation with graft depleted of TCRalphabeta T cells and CD19 B cells. The transplant recipients were children given TCRalphabeta/CD19-depleted allogeneic hematopoietic cell grafts. The source of the sample is a study of T-cell reconstitution after alpha-beta-depleted transplantation in children (dated by TCRdb to 2015 to 2016). Some background on the complete study: Using TCR repertoire profiling, the study quantitatively followed how T-cell immune reconstitution unfolded in children after TCRalphabeta/CD19-depleted allogeneic hematopoietic cell transplantation. The paper's findings and limits, for the study overall: The apparently early alphabetaT-cell count recovery about two months after transplant was reportedly dependent on only several hundred rapidly expanded clones derived from non-depleted graft cells. Hyperexpanded clone frequencies declined over subsequent months; after one year, T-cell counts and TCRbeta diversity were mostly attributed to newly produced T cells. In some patients, high TCRbeta diversity at day 60 was attributed to recipient T cells and intrathymic progenitors that had survived conditioning.

Library preparation employed PCR. Sequencing took place on an Illumina HiSeq 2500. TCR library preparation used molecular barcoding, with unique molecular identifiers applied to normalize quantification of the TCRbeta repertoire. TCRdb reran the public reads through fastp at Q25 and MiXCR, keeping productive beta chains. Rows are unified per CDR3 protein, each entry keeping the most common DNA and genes. For this sample there are 540,000 or so distinct CDR3 sequences; about 23% appear just once. The ten largest clones add up to roughly 14% of the sample. The sequence is built from TRBV12-3 or TRBV12-4 and TRBJ2-3; a tentative D call is TRBD1 (6 bases match). The sequence came from a boy under two years old who had a stem cell transplant for acute myeloid leukemia, so the T cells may come from the graft donor. Sequences were derived from PBMCs, mostly from graft donor cells, sampled 360 days after TCRalphabeta/CD19-depleted stem cell transplant. The bases read TGTGCCAGCAGTTTAGCGGGGGCAGTGAGGGTAGATACGCAGTATTTT. Its amino acids are CASSLAGAVRVDTQYF.